This T cell receptor beta chain was sequenced for a study of T-cell reconstitution after alpha-beta-depleted transplantation in children. Whole-study results and caveats: By about two months after transplant, alpha-beta T cells reportedly arose from several hundred graft clones that had expanded. For some patients, TCRbeta diversity was high at day 60 because of recipient T cells and thymic progenitors that survived. After one year, T-cell counts and TCRbeta diversity mostly came from new T cells.

This clonotype was found a few times. As yet, its antigen is unknown. Unique molecular identifiers featured in how the TCRbeta library was prepared. TCRdb passed the PCR reads through MiXCR, listing each CDR3 protein once. The sample includes approximately 520,000 distinct CDR3 sequences, roughly 10% seen only once; the top ten take around 15%. CDR1 is DFQATT, CDR2 SNEGSKA, per germline (reference sequence). Trimming took 5 bases from V and 5 from J, leaving 21 bases between them. CDR3 length: 15 residues. The sample was PBMCs, mostly from graft donor cells, taken 180 days after TCRalphabeta/CD19-depleted stem cell transplant. This clonotype originated in a female patient aged 2-9 years who had a stem cell transplant for aplastic anemia, so the T cells may come from the graft donor. The chain is built from TRBV20-1 and TRBJ1-2; D may be TRBD1 (5 bases). The CDR3 reads CSAYTGAGAFYGYTF. The CDR3 DNA reads as TGCAGTGCTTATACAGGCGCCGGGGCCTTTTATGGCTACACCTTC.